Below are 22 T cell receptor beta chains sequenced from a single sample in a study of T cell repertoires in cytomegalovirus infection (dated 2019 in TCRdb). The sample was run on an Illumina HiSeq 1500. TCRdb handled the public reads itself, with Q25 trimming in fastp and clone calling in MiXCR, and kept productive beta chains. Rows matching on CDR3 protein sequence are summarized as one entry with the most common DNA and genes. The sample table shows about 150,000 distinct CDR3 sequences, and approximately 30% are seen once. The ten largest clones capture 45% to 55% of the sample. According to the study, the label for this sample's treatment or condition signals: in vitro stimulation with specific CMV peptide epitopes to enrich CMV-specific T cells. These receptors lack a known antigen. Sample: CD8+ T cells from cultured PBMCs, taken from culture after CMV antigen stimulation. The receptors originated from a human donor in good health (CMV status not recorded). Some clones in this sample may be carry-over from other donors' samples.

The V and J genes are TRBV12-3 or TRBV12-4 and TRBJ2-7; D may correspond to TRBD1 or TRBD2 (6 bases each). The CDR3 totals 15 residues. The V gene lost 2 bases and the J gene lost 4 bases, with 15 bases spanning the gap. The CDR3 protein is CASSLNSGARYEQYF. CDR3 in DNA: TGTGCCAGCAGTTTAAATTCGGGGGCCCGTTACGAGCAGTACTTC.

The chain is built from TRBV20-1 and TRBJ1-3; D is uncertain. From germline, CDR1 is DFQATT and CDR2 SNEGSKA (reference sequence). The CDR3 runs 14 residues. V was shortened by 5 bases and J by 1 base, with 12 bases between the two germline ends. The CDR3 region has the DNA TGCAGTGCTTCCCCACTAGGTTCTGGAAACACCATATATTTT. Translated, it gives CSASPLGSGNTIYF.

The chain has TRBV5-4 and TRBJ2-5, with 13 positions matching TRBD2. J lost 3 bases, V lost 3 bases, and 5 bases had no gene match. Germline values: CDR1 SGHNT, CDR2 YYREEE (reference sequence). There are 16 residues in the CDR3. The CDR3: CASSSPGLAGKETQYF. The CDR3 DNA reads TGTGCCAGCAGCTCCCCGGGACTAGCGGGGAAAGAGACCCAGTACTTC.

The sample holds a few counts of this clonotype. The CDR3, as DNA: TGTGCCAGCAGTGAACCCCTCGTTTCCTACAATGAGCAGTTCTTC. The encoded protein is CASSEPLVSYNEQFF. The chain carries TRBV2 and TRBJ2-1; unclear D gene. Germline V gene lookup returns CDR1 SNHLY and CDR2 FYNNEI. Trimming stripped 2 bases from V and 1 base from J, with 9 bases between. The CDR3 runs to 15 residues.

This chain joins TRBV12-3 or TRBV12-4 and TRBJ2-7; 9 nucleotides align to TRBD1. After removal of 5 bases from V and 0 bases from J, the junction contained 2 bases not matched to a gene. The CDR3 has 14 residues. CDR3 loop: CASSGTGSSYEQYF. The CDR3 coding sequence is TGTGCCAGCAGTGGGACAGGGAGCTCCTACGAGCAGTACTTC.

The gene calls are TRBV6-8 and TRBJ1-1, with D maybe TRBD1 (5 bases). The CDR3 has 12 amino acids. The germline V gene has CDR1 MNHGY and CDR2 SAAAGT. With 2 bases removed from V and 11 bases from J, the gap between germline ends came to 12 bases. The CDR3 sequence is CASSYGAEVAFF. For the CDR3, the DNA is TGTGCCAGCAGTTACGGGGCGGAAGTCGCTTTCTTT.

Worth noting for this clonotype: A much larger clone is a single base away; this may be a read error. The V gene is TRBV7-2, the J gene TRBJ2-3; D is uncertain. The V gene's germline CDR1 is SGHTA and CDR2 FQGNSA. The CDR3 extends over 13 amino acids. CDR3: CASSRRLAETQYF. For the CDR3, the DNA is TGTGCCAGCAGCCGAAGGTTGGCAGAAACGCAGTATTTT. The whole variable domain, filled in from reference TRBV7-2 and TRBJ2-3, reads GAGVSQSPSNKVTEKGKDVELRCDPISGHTALYWYRQSLGQGLEFLIYFQGNSAPDKSGLPSDRFSAERTGGSVSTLTIQRTQQEDSAVYLCASSRRLAETQYFGPGTRLTVL.

The chain joins TRBV19 to TRBJ2-1; no definite D call. Germline CDR1 reads LNHDA; CDR2 reads SQIVND (reference sequence). Trimming removed 7 bases at V and 7 bases at J, with 14 bases between. The CDR3 is 13 amino acids. CDR3 coding DNA: TGTGCCAGTACTCCTTACATGGGGAATGAGCAGTTCTTC. Its translation: CASTPYMGNEQFF.

The rearrangement links TRBV4-1 to TRBJ1-5; 7 bases agree with TRBD1. The CDR3 is 19 residues long. The germline gives CDR1 MGHRA, CDR2 YSYEKL. Trimming cost V 4 bases and J 0 bases; bases outside gene matches: 15. CDR3 DNA: TGCGCCAGCAGCCCGTGGAATGGACAGGACCTTTATAGCAATCAGCCCCAGCATTTT. Translation gives CASSPWNGQDLYSNQPQHF.

This clonotype has ten or more counts. The chain employs TRBV7-9 and TRBJ2-3; no clear D. CDR1 and CDR2 from the germline V gene are SEHNR and FQNEAQ (reference sequence). The CDR3 has 14 residues. With 1 base removed from V and 2 bases from J, the gap between germline ends came to 7 bases. CDR3 coding DNA: TGTGCCAGCAGCTTAGTAAGGGACACAGATACGCAGTATTTT. Translation: CASSLVRDTDTQYF.

Notes on this clonotype: The conserved final phenylalanine or tryptophan is absent from the CDR3, which likely points to a read error. This sequence joins TRBV4-1 and TRBJ2-1; possibly TRBD2 for D (7 bases). Trimming pared 0 bases from V and 10 bases from J, leaving 19 bases between. This CDR3 is built from 16 residues. Germline V gene data show CDR1 as MGHRA and CDR2 as YSYEKL. The CDR3 sequence is CASSQDAFGGGLEQFY. The DNA of the CDR3 is TGCGCCAGCAGCCAAGACGCCTTTGGGGGGGGCTTGGAGCAGTTCTAC.

This clonotype appeared a single time. The chain links TRBV7-6 to TRBJ1-6, with 7 positions matching TRBD1. Germline CDR1 SGHVS, CDR2 FNYEAQ. Trimming cost V 5 bases and J 10 bases; bases outside gene matches: 5. CDR3 length: 13 amino acids. The CDR3 is CASSPGTESPLHF. CDR3 sequence (DNA): TGTGCCAGCAGCCCGGGGACAGAATCACCCCTCCACTTT. The variable domain in full, completed from reference TRBV7-6 and TRBJ1-6, reads GAGVSQSPRYKVTKRGQDVALRCDPISGHVSLYWYRQALGQGPEFLTYFNYEAQQDKSGLPNDRFSAERPEGSISTLTIQRTEQRDSAMYRCASSPGTESPLHFGNGTRLTVT.

The chain uses TRBV20-1 and TRBJ2-1; tentative D call: TRBD1 (5 bases). Trimming removed 3 bases at V and 4 bases at J, with 16 bases between. This CDR3 has 15 residues. Germline CDR1 DFQATT, CDR2 SNEGSKA (reference sequence). CDR3 amino acids: CSASKDIGLYNEQFF. The DNA of the CDR3 is TGCAGTGCTAGTAAGGACATTGGGCTTTACAATGAGCAGTTCTTC.

The rearrangement uses TRBV15 and TRBJ2-1; TRBD2 matches at 13 bases. Per germline, CDR1 LNHNV and CDR2 YYDKDF (reference sequence). V lost 0 bases and J lost 1; bases outside the gene matches: 12. This CDR3 comprises 21 residues. This CDR3 reads CATSRDRGMTSGGKSYNEQFF. The CDR3 coding sequence is TGTGCCACCAGCAGAGATCGAGGGATGACTAGCGGGGGGAAATCCTACAATGAGCAGTTCTTC.

The chain joins TRBV4-1 to TRBJ1-2; weak D call: TRBD1 (6 bases). In germline, CDR1 is MGHRA, CDR2 YSYEKL. CDR3 size: 17 residues. Trimming removed 0 bases at V and 7 bases at J, with 21 bases between. CDR3 bases: TGCGCCAGCAGCCAAGAGGAAGTCGGGGGCGCGGTCCGTGGCTACACCTTC. Its translation: CASSQEEVGGAVRGYTF.

This clonotype was detected many times. The rearrangement links TRBV7-2 to TRBJ2-3; a weak D match, TRBD1 (6 bases). V lost 5 bases, J lost 3 bases, and 27 bases lay in between. Germline CDR1 reads SGHTA; CDR2 reads FQGNSA. The CDR3 has 19 residues. The CDR3 DNA sequence: TGTGCCAGCAGCCTCAACTTAAGGGTCCGGACAGTTGAGACAGATACGCAGTATTTT. Its translation is CASSLNLRVRTVETDTQYF.

This clonotype was observed at least ten times. This sequence joins TRBV7-8 and TRBJ2-5; D uncertain. CDR3 size: 15 residues. The V and J ends lost 0 bases and 4 bases respectively, with 12 bases between them. CDR1 is SGHVS and CDR2 is FQNEAQ in the germline V gene. CDR3 bases: TGTGCCAGCAGCTTAGCCCAATATGGGTTAGAGACCCAGTACTTC. Its protein is CASSLAQYGLETQYF.

This clonotype was seen many times. The rearrangement joins TRBV5-1 to TRBJ2-7, with D maybe TRBD2 (5 bases). Trimming removed 4 bases at V and 2 bases at J, with 16 bases between. Germline V gene sequence: CDR1 SGHRS, CDR2 YFSETQ. CDR3 length equals 15 residues. The CDR3 region is CASSRPGSGAYEQYF. DNA of the CDR3: TGCGCCAGCAGCCGCCCGGGTTCCGGGGCCTACGAGCAGTACTTC.

The chain uses TRBV7-9 and TRBJ2-1; no clear D gene. V was cut by 1 base and J by 5 bases, with 12 bases left in between. CDR1 is SEHNR and CDR2 is FQNEAQ in the germline V gene (reference sequence). This CDR3 is built from 15 residues. CDR3 sequence reads: CASSLVLGKDNEQFF. The CDR3 DNA reads TGTGCCAGCAGCTTAGTCCTGGGAAAAGACAATGAGCAGTTCTTC.

The chain is built from TRBV3-1 and TRBJ2-3; TRBD2 might be the D (5 bases). Germline CDR1 and CDR2: LGHDT and YNNKEL (reference sequence). This CDR3 is 16 amino acids long. Trimming cost V 1 base and J 0 bases, with 11 bases left between them. CDR3 sequence reads: CASSQVTSGSTDTQYF. Here the CDR3 DNA reads TGTGCCAGCAGCCAAGTTACCAGCGGTAGCACAGATACGCAGTATTTT.

The chain recombines TRBV20-1 with TRBJ2-1; maybe TRBD2 (7 bases). This CDR3 is 13 amino acids long. V lost 6 bases and J lost 3, with 12 bases in between. Germline assignment: CDR1 DFQATT and CDR2 SNEGSKA (reference sequence). The CDR3 region is CSAPGGSYNEQFF. DNA for the CDR3: TGCAGTGCCCCGGGGGGCAGCTACAATGAGCAGTTCTTC.

The CDR3 DNA sequence: TGTGCCAGCAGTGACCCCTTACAAGAGACCCAGTACTTC. Its translation is CASSDPLQETQYF. V gene TRBV2 combines with J gene TRBJ2-5; no clear D gene. V gave up 3 bases and J gave up 2 bases, with 7 bases separating them. This CDR3 region has 13 residues. Germline CDR1 SNHLY, CDR2 FYNNEI.